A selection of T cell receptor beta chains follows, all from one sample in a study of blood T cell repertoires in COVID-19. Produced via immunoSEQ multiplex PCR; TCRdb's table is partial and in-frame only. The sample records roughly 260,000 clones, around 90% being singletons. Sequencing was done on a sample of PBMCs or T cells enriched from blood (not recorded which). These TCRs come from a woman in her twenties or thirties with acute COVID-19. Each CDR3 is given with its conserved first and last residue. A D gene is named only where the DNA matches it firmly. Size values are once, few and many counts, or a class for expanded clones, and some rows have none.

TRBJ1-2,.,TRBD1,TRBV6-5,TGCGCCAGCAGGAAGACAGGGGCGAACTATGGCTACACCTTC,CASRKTGANYGYTF
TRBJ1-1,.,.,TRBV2,TGTGCCAGCAGAGCAGGGGTAGTGAACACTGAAGCTTTCTTT,CASRAGVVNTEAFF
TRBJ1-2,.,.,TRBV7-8,TGTGCCAGCAGCATAGAAAGGGGTCGGGGCTACACCTTC,CASSIERGRGYTF
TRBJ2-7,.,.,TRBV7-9,TGTGCCAGCAGCCCTCAGGGGAGCGGTTACGAGCAGTACTTC,CASSPQGSGYEQYF
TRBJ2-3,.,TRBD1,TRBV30,TGTGCCTGGAGCTCGGACAGGAGTACAGATACGCAGTATTTT,CAWSSDRSTDTQYF
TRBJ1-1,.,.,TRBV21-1,TGTGCCAGCAGCCCCGCCGGGACTGAAGCTTTCTTT,CASSPAGTEAFF
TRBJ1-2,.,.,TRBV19,TGTGCCAGCCAGAAGTGGCCCAGTAACTATGGCTACACCTTC,CASQKWPSNYGYTF
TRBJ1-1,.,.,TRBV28,TGTGCCAGCATGACGGGAGGGACTGCGAACACTGAAGCTTTCTTT,CASMTGGTANTEAFF
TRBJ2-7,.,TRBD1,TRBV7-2,TGTGCCAGCAGCTTCCCAGGACAGGGGTACGAGCAGTACTTC,CASSFPGQGYEQYF
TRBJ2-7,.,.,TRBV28,TGTGCCAGCAGTTTACTGGGACACACCTACGAGCAGTACTTC,CASSLLGHTYEQYF
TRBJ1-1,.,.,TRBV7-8,TGTGCCAGCAGCTCTTATAACACTGAAGCTTTCTTT,CASSSYNTEAFF
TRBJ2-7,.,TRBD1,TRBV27,TGTGCCAGCAGTTCCGGGACAGGGGGCGGCGAGCAGTACTTC,CASSSGTGGGEQYF
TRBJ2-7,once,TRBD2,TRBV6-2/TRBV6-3,TGTGCCAGCAGTTCCGGACTAGCGGGACAAACCTACGAGCAGTACTTC,CASSSGLAGQTYEQYF
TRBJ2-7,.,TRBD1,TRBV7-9,TGTGCCAGCAGCCCAAGACAGGGGAGCTCCTACGAGCAGTACTTC,CASSPRQGSSYEQYF
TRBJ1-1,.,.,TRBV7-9,TGTGCCAGCAGCTACGTTTCAGGGGCCGCTGAAGCTTTCTTT,CASSYVSGAAEAFF
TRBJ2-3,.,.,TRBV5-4,TGTGCCAGCAGCAAAACAGGCGCCCCTAGCACAGATACGCAGTATTTT,CASSKTGAPSTDTQYF
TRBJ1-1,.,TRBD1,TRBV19,TGTGCCAGTAGCCCGACAGGGGGCAGTAACACTGAAGCTTTCTTT,CASSPTGGSNTEAFF
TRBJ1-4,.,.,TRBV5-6,TGTGCCAGCAGCTTGGGCACCTATAATGAAAAACTGTTTTTT,CASSLGTYNEKLFF
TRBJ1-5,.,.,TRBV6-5,TGTGCCAACAGTTACGGCCCAGGGAGCAATCAGCCCCAGCATTTT,CANSYGPGSNQPQHF
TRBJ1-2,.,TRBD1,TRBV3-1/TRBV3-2,TGTGCCAGCAGCCCCGCAGACAGGGAAGGGAGCTATGGCTACACCTTC,CASSPADREGSYGYTF
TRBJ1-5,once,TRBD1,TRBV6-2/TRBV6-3,TGTGCCAGCAGTGTAACGAGGGGGCGTGCAAGCAATCAGCCCCAGCATTTT,CASSVTRGRASNQPQHF
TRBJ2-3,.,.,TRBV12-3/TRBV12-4,TGTGCCAGCATAAAAGAGACAGATACGCAGTATTTT,CASIKETDTQYF
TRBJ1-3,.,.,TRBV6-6,TGTGCCAGCAGCCCCGACCGGACTCCTGGAAACACCATATATTTT,CASSPDRTPGNTIYF
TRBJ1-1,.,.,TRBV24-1,TGTGCCACCAGACTGGGAGTGAACACTGAAGCTTTCTTT,CATRLGVNTEAFF
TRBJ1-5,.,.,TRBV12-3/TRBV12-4,TGTGCCAGCAGTCGACATCACTATCAGCCCCAGCATTTT,CASSRHHYQPQHF
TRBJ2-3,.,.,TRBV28,TGTGCCAGCAGTTTCCCAGGGCTCACAGATACGCAGTATTTT,CASSFPGLTDTQYF
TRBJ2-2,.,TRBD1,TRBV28,TGTGCCAGCAGTTTATTGACAGGGACGGGAAAAGGCGGGGAGCTGTTTTTT,CASSLLTGTGKGGELFF
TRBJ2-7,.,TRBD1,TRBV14,TGTGCCAGCAGCCAATTTGACAGGGGGATGTACGAGCAGTACTTC,CASSQFDRGMYEQYF
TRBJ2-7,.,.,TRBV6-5,TGTGCCAGCAGTTACGGGCAGCTCTCCTACGAGCAGTACTTC,CASSYGQLSYEQYF
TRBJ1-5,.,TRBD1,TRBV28,TGTGCCAGTAATACAGGGGGCAATCAGCCCCAGCATTTT,CASNTGGNQPQHF
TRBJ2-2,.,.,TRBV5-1,TGCGCCAGCAGCCTACGAAGAGCTGGCACCGGGGAGCTGTTTTTT,CASSLRRAGTGELFF
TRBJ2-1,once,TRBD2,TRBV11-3,TGTGCCAGCAGCTTAGAAACTAGCGGCTATCACAATGAGCAGTTCTTC,CASSLETSGYHNEQFF
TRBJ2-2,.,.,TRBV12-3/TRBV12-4,TGTGCCAGCAGTTTAGATGGCCCGGGGGAGCTGTTTTTT,CASSLDGPGELFF
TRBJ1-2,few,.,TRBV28,TGTGCCAGCAATCCTCCGACAGGCCTATATGGCTACACCTTC,CASNPPTGLYGYTF
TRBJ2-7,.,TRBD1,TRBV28,TGTGCCAGCAGTTCCACCGGGACAGGCTCCTACGAGCAGTACTTC,CASSSTGTGSYEQYF
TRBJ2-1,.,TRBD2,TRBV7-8,TGTGCCAGCAGCGCGGGACTAGATTACAATGAGCAGTTCTTC,CASSAGLDYNEQFF
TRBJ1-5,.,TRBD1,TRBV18,TGTGCCAGCTCCCCCCAGGCAGGGGGAGGCAATCAGCCCCAGCATTTT,CASSPQAGGGNQPQHF
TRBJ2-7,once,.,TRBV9,TGTGCCAGCAGCGTAGGGAGTAGCCTCTTTTCCTACGAGCAGTACTTC,CASSVGSSLFSYEQYF
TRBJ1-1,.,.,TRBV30,TGTGCCTGGAGGGCCAAGGACAGACACCAAGCTTTCTTT,CAWRAKDRHQAFF
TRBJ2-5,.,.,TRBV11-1,TGTGCCAGCAGCCCAGGGGAGACCCAGTACTTC,CASSPGETQYF
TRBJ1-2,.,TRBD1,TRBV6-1,TGTGCCAGCAGTGGCCCCAACCGGGACAGCCACTATGGCTACACCTTC,CASSGPNRDSHYGYTF
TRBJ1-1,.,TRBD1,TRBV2,TGTGCCAGCTTAACAGGGGGCGCGCCTGAAGCTTTCTTT,CASLTGGAPEAFF
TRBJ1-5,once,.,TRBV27,TGTGCCAGCAGTGGGGCAGGAGCGGGTTCAGGCAATCAGCCCCAGCATTTT,CASSGAGAGSGNQPQHF
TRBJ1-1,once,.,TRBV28,TGTGCCAGCAGTTTATTAACAGGAAAAGCTTTCTTT,CASSLLTGKAFF
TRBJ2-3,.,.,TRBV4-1,TGCGCCAGCAGCCAAGCGGTCTGGGATACGCAGTATTTT,CASSQAVWDTQYF
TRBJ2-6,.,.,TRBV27,TGTGCCAGCAGTCTTTACGCACAGATCTCTGGGGCCAACGTCCTGACTTTC,CASSLYAQISGANVLTF
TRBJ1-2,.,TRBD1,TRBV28,TGTGCCAGCAGTTTACGACAGGGGTCGAAGTATGGCTACACCTTC,CASSLRQGSKYGYTF
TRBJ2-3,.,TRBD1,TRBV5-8,TGTGCCAGCAGCTTGGAGACAGGGGGAAGGACAGATACGCAGTATTTT,CASSLETGGRTDTQYF
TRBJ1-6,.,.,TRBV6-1,TGTGCCAGCAGTGTACCCCAGGGGCTAGGGGACCGTTCACCCCTCCACTTT,CASSVPQGLGDRSPLHF
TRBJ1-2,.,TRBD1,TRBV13,TGTGCCAGCAGTTGGGTCGACCAGGGGGCGGGAGACTATGGCTACACCTTC,CASSWVDQGAGDYGYTF
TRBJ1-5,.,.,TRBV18,TGTGCCAGCTCACCGGTGCCAGAGGATCAGCCCCAGCATTTT,CASSPVPEDQPQHF
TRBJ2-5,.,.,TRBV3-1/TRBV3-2,TGTGCCAGCAGCCAAGATATGACAGGAACCAGCCAAGAGACCCAGTACTTC,CASSQDMTGTSQETQYF
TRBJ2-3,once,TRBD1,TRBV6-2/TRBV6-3,TGTGCCAGCAGTACGGACAGGGTGAGATTCACAGATACGCAGTATTTT,CASSTDRVRFTDTQYF
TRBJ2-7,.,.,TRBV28,TGTGCCAGCAGTTTAAGTGTTTTGTGGACTAAGGGCTACGAGCAGTACTTC,CASSLSVLWTKGYEQYF
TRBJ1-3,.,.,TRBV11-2,TGTGCCAGCAGCCCGAGGGGGAGGGTGACTGGAAACACCATATATTTT,CASSPRGRVTGNTIYF
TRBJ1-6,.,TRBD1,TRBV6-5,TGTGCCAGCAGGGGACAGGGTCCGGTGAATTCACCCCTCCACTTT,CASRGQGPVNSPLHF
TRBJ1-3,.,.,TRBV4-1,TGCGCCAGCAGCCAAGTGCGCGGCATACACACCATATATTTT,CASSQVRGIHTIYF
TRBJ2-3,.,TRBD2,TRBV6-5,TGTGCCAGCAATCCGGGACTAGCGGCAAATACGCAGTATTTT,CASNPGLAANTQYF